This T cell receptor beta chain was captured in a study of blood T cell repertoires in COVID-19. Produced via immunoSEQ multiplex PCR; TCRdb's table is partial and in-frame only. The data show around 270,000 clones, 88% seen once. J gave up 6 bases and V 0 bases, and 10 bases lay outside the gene matches. CDR1 is GTSNPN and CDR2 is SVGIG in the germline V gene (reference sequence). CDR3 length equals 16 residues. The receptor was derived from a man in his sixties who had recovered from COVID-19. Sample: peripheral blood. The chain combines TRBV30 with TRBJ2-2; 7 bases are shared with TRBD2. CDR3 sequence reads: CAWSVLGGVPPGELFF. Written as DNA, the CDR3 is TGTGCCTGGAGTGTACTGGGGGGGGTTCCCCCCGGGGAGCTGTTTTTT.